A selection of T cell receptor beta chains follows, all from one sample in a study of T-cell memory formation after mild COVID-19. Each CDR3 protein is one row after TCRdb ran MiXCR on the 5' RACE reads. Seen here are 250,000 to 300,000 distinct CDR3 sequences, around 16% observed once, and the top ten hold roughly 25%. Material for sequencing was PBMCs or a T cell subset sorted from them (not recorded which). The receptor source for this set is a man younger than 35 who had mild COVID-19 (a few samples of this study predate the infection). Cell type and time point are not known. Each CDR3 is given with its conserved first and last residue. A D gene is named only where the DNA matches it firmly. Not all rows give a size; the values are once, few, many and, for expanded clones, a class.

CASSLGLAEGTGELFF | few | TRBV12-3/TRBV12-4 | TRBD2
CASSYSRRTGNGYTF | NA | TRBV6-5 | NA
CASSWDSGGNEQYF | NA | TRBV7-9 | TRBD2
CSVEAASDTQYF | few | TRBV29-1 | NA
CSARPLQGSGELFF | NA | TRBV20-1 | NA
CASSIPRGSGTEAFF | few | TRBV7-3 | TRBD1
CASSAGDLVTQYF | few | TRBV18 | TRBD2
CASSPWGGQNTGELFF | NA | TRBV7-2 | NA
CASSLGRAEAFF | NA | TRBV5-6 | NA
CASSQTGGRNQPQHF | NA | TRBV7-8 | NA